This TCR beta chain was retrieved from a study of CD8+ T cells in alopecia areata. About the study: Each of the treated patients was given oral tofacitinib, 5 to 10 mg twice daily, for moderate-to-severe alopecia areata. After 6 to 18 months of tofacitinib, follow-up continued 6 months off drug.

After isolation, RNA underwent reverse transcription to generate cDNA as the sequencing template. Only in-frame clones appear in the TCRdb table, and some are missing; sequencing was by immunoSEQ multiplex PCR. The profile shows about 170,000 clones, about 67% of them singletons. Peripheral blood and lesional scalp punch biopsies came from alopecia areata patients. With respect to this clone: Its antigen is as yet unknown.

Study results and limitations: Scalp sample data also include resident alphabeta T cells from normal skin.

This sample comprised CD8+ T cells sorted from blood, obtained at week 0. The sequence derives from a human donor with alopecia areata.

For the CDR3, the DNA is TGTGCCAGCAGCCCTGGGATCTCGGGGGGCAGGGATGGCTACACCTTC. It translates to CASSPGISGGRDGYTF. The chain has TRBV5-6 and TRBJ1-2; D possibly corresponds to TRBD1 (6 bases). Germline V gene data show CDR1 as SGHDT and CDR2 as YYEEEE. V dropped 4 bases and J dropped 6 bases, with 22 bases sitting between them. The CDR3 is made up of 16 amino acids.